This T cell receptor (beta chain) came from a study of T cell responses to AZD1222 COVID-19 vaccine. Study summary: Timing groups of about 4 and about 12 weeks for second doses were pooled.

A note on this clone: The antigen is not known.

The CDR3 length is 13 residues. The V gene lost 2 bases and the J gene lost 5 bases, with 9 bases spanning the gap. Using immunoSEQ multiplex PCR, the repertoire was profiled, and TCRdb retains in-frame clones only, with some absent. The table has under 150,000 clones, approximately 90% seen once; the top ten hold roughly 3.2%. Regarding the study as a whole: Variant regions that are unmutated are reportedly the target of nearly half of spike-specific TCRs.

Specimen: peripheral blood, collected on day 0 of AZD1222 vaccination. The chain joins TRBV12-3 or TRBV12-4 to TRBJ1-2; no clear D. The receptor was derived from an adult in good health. Written as DNA, the CDR3 is TGTGCCAGCAGTTTACCGGCTGATTATGGCTACACCTTC. Its protein is CASSLPADYGYTF.